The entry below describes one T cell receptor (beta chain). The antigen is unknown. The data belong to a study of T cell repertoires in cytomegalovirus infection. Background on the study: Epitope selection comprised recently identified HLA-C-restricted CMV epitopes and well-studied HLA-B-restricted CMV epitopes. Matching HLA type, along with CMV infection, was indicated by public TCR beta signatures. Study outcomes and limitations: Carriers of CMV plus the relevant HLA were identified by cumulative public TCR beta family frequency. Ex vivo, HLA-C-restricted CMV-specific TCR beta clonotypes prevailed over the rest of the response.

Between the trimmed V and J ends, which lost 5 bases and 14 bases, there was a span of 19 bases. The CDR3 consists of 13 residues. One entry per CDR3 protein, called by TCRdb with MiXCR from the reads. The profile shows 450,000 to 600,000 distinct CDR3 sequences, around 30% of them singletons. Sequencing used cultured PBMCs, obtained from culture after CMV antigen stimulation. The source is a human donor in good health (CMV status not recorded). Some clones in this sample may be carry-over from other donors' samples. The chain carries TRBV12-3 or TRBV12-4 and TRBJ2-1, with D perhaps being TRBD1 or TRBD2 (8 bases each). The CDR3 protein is CASSRGGTGWKFF. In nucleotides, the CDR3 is TGTGCCAGCAGTCGGGGGGGGACAGGTTGGAAGTTCTTC.